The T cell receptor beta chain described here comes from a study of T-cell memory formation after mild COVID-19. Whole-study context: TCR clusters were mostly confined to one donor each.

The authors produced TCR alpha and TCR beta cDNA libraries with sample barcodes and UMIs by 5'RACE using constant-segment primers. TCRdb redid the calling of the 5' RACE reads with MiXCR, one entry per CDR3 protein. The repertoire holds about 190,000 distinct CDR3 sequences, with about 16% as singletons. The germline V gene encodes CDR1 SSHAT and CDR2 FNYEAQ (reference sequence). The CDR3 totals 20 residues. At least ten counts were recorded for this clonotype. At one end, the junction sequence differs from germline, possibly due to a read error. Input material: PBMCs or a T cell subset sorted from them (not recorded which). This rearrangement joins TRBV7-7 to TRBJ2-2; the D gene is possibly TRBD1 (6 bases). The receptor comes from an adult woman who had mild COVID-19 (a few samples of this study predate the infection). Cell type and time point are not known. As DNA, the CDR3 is TGTGCTAGCACCCTAAAAGGTCAGGGGTGCAGAGGGGCGAACACCGGGGAGCTGTTTTTT. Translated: CASTLKGQGCRGANTGELFF.